Below are 8 T cell receptor beta chains sequenced from a single sample in a study of T cell clonotyping in hematopoietic cell transplantation. TCRdb's copy holds only in-frame clones and misses some; the assay was immunoSEQ multiplex PCR. The sample lists 1,600 or so clones, roughly 92% seen once, with less than 3.5% in the top ten. As to time point: recipient sample about 28 days before transplant, after cytoreduction. Material: peripheral blood mononuclear cells, obtained before stem cell transplant. The receptors were gathered from a woman between 45 and 65 years old with acute myeloid leukemia. Some clones in this sample may be carry-over from other donors' samples.

The gene calls are TRBV11-3 and TRBJ1-6, with D possibly matching TRBD1 (5 bases). The CDR3 covers 17 residues. CDR1 SGHNT and CDR2 YENEEA come from the germline V gene. V was cut by 1 base and J by 7 bases, with 17 bases left in between. CDR3 sequence (DNA): TGTGCCAGCAGCTTAGCACCGTCCGTCGGGGGGAATTCACCCCTCCACTTT. This encodes CASSLAPSVGGNSPLHF.

V is TRBV5-6 and J is TRBJ2-3; 7 bases fit TRBD1. The CDR3 length is 15 residues. CDR1 and CDR2 from the germline V gene are SGHDT and YYEEEE. Unmatched junction bases numbered 4, after V lost 0 bases and J lost 3 bases. The CDR3 DNA sequence: TGTGCCAGCAGCTTGGGACAGGGAAGAACAGATACGCAGTATTTT. It translates to CASSLGQGRTDTQYF.

The chain employs TRBV15 and TRBJ2-7; possible D gene TRBD1, 6 bases. Trimming took off 1 base at V and 5 bases at J, with 12 bases between the two ends. The CDR3 sequence is 14 residues long. Germline-derived CDR1 and CDR2 are LNHNV and YYDKDF (reference sequence). Here the CDR3 reads CATSRGTYRDEQYF. CDR3 in DNA: TGTGCCACCAGCAGAGGCACTTACAGGGACGAGCAGTACTTC.

The chain has TRBV30 and TRBJ2-7; weak D call: TRBD1 (6 bases). Germline CDR1 is GTSNPN and CDR2 is SVGIG (reference sequence). The CDR3 is 13 amino acids. Trimming removed 3 bases from V and 6 bases from J, with 15 bases in between. DNA for the CDR3: TGTGCCTGGAGCGCTACCGGGACAAGCGAGCAGTACTTC. It yields the protein CAWSATGTSEQYF.

The genes are TRBV2 and TRBJ2-5, with D tentatively TRBD1 (7 bases). This CDR3 region has 15 residues. The V end was cut by 5 bases, the J end by 5 bases, with 18 bases between. The germline V gene encodes CDR1 SNHLY and CDR2 FYNNEI. CDR3 amino acids: CASSRMGRGEETQYF. CDR3 in DNA: TGTGCCAGCAGTCGGATGGGCAGGGGGGAGGAGACCCAGTACTTC.

J is TRBJ2-3 and V is TRBV28; 8 nucleotides match TRBD2. Germline CDR1 reads MDHEN; CDR2 reads SYDVKM. CDR3 length: 17 residues. V lost 2 bases to trimming and J lost 0 bases; unmatched junction nucleotides: 7. This CDR3 reads CASSLTGGVPSTDTQYF. The CDR3 bases are TGTGCCAGCAGTTTAACGGGGGGGGTCCCGAGCACAGATACGCAGTATTTT.

The chain recombines TRBV7-2 with TRBJ2-7, with 13 bases lining up with TRBD2. This CDR3 region has 17 residues. Germline CDR1 reads SGHTA; CDR2 reads FQGNSA. Germline trimming cut 6 bases from V and 2 bases from J; bases unmatched to any gene: 10. CDR3 loop: CASRTRTSGGRPYEQYF. In DNA, the CDR3 is TGTGCCAGCAGAACACGGACTAGCGGGGGCCGCCCCTACGAGCAGTACTTC.

V is TRBV4-3 and J is TRBJ2-3; D is ambiguous. CDR1 and CDR2 (germline): LGHNA, YSLEER. The length of the CDR3 is 13 residues. Trimming took 0 bases from V and 4 from J, leaving 5 bases between them. CDR3 sequence reads: CASSQELADTQYF. DNA of the CDR3: TGCGCCAGCAGCCAAGAGCTGGCAGATACGCAGTATTTT.